These 26 T cell receptor beta chains were sequenced from one sample in a study of T cell clonality in common variable immunodeficiency. Produced via immunoSEQ multiplex PCR; TCRdb's table is partial and in-frame only. The sample lists more than 55,000 clones, none appearing once, the ten largest making up 0.83%. The sample comprised peripheral blood mononuclear cells. These receptor sequences come from a person aged 18 to 75 in good health.

This clone was seen repeatedly, ten times or more. The read comes to an end 3 residues before the CDR3 does, leaving the germline J gene to fill in the end. V gene TRBV2 combines with J gene TRBJ2-3, with D perhaps matching TRBD1 (6 bases). Germline assignment: CDR1 SNHLY and CDR2 FYNNEI. The V gene lost 3 bases and the J gene lost 4 bases, with 17 bases spanning the gap. This CDR3 is 16 amino acids long. CDR3 amino acids: CASSERTGKIADTQYF. The DNA read from the CDR3 is TGTGCCAGCAGTGAGAGAACAGGGAAAATTGCAGATACG.

This clone has at least ten counts. At one end the junction does not follow the germline gene, possibly because of a read error. Read sequence stops 3 residues before the CDR3 end, and the germline J gene provides the missing end. This chain uses TRBV30 with TRBJ2-3; D is perhaps TRBD2 (6 bases). CDR3 length: 14 residues. Per germline, CDR1 GTSNPN and CDR2 SVGIG (reference sequence). The CDR3 loop is CAWRGQGGAETQYF. The DNA read from the CDR3 is TGTGCCTGGAGAGGGCAGGGCGGGGCAGAGACG.

This clone was recorded many times. The CDR3 is cut off 3 residues early in the read; its end comes from the germline J gene. The rearrangement links TRBV30 to TRBJ2-5, with unresolved D. Germline V CDR1 and CDR2: GTSNPN, SVGIG (reference sequence). Trimming cost V 0 bases and J 5 bases, with 4 bases left between them. This CDR3 has 11 residues. The CDR3 is CAWSVRETQYF. The sequenced CDR3 bases are TGTGCCTGGAGTGTAAGGGAGACC.

Many counts were recorded for this clone. The observed sequence ends 3 residues before the CDR3 terminus, with the missing tail filled in from the germline J gene. The rearrangement joins TRBV20-1 to TRBJ2-5; 11 nucleotides match TRBD1. CDR3 length: 14 residues. V was clipped by 1 base and J by 5 bases; unmatched bases: 3. Per the germline V gene, CDR1 is DFQATT and CDR2 is SNEGSKA (reference sequence). CDR3 amino acids: CSARGTGGFETQYF. The sequenced CDR3 bases are TGCAGTGCTAGAGGGACAGGGGGCTTCGAGACC.

This clone was counted ten times or more. A much larger clone is a single base away; this may be a read error. The read is 3 residues too short to cover the CDR3 end, so that end is filled in from the germline J gene. This chain links TRBV4-2 with TRBJ2-3, with D possibly TRBD1 on 6 matching bases. Germline values: CDR1 LGHNA, CDR2 YNFKEQ. The CDR3 has 17 residues. Incomplete CDR3 DNA: TGTGCCAGCAGCCAAGGTTCAGGGGATATCAGCAATCAGCCG. This gives the protein CASSQGSGDISNQP. In full, the CDR3 reads CASSQGSGDISNQPQYF.

On this clone: The CDR3 goes on 3 residues after the read ends, and that part is filled in from the germline J gene. The rearrangement uses TRBV19 and TRBJ2-2, with D tentatively TRBD1 (5 bases). The CDR3 totals 13 residues. CDR1 and CDR2 (germline): LNHDA, SQIVND (reference sequence). CDR3 protein: CASTRGSYSPLFF. CDR3 bases read: TGTGCCAGTACTAGGGGAAGTTATTCACCG. The full variable domain, rest sourced from reference TRBV19 and TRBJ2-2, is DGGITQSPKYLFRKEGQNVTLSCEQNLNHDAMYWYRQDPGQGLRLIYYSQIVNDFQKGDIAEGYSVSREKKESFPLTVTSAQKNPTAFYLCASTRGSYSPLFFGEGSRLTVL.

This clone showed up many times. The CDR3 bases that were read are TGCAGTGCTCAACAGGGATCAATAACAACTAATGAAAAG. This encodes CSAQQGSITTNEK. The entire CDR3 protein reads CSAQQGSITTNEKLFF. The chain recombines TRBV20-1 with TRBJ2-2, with D possibly being TRBD1 (6 bases). The read finishes 3 residues shy of the CDR3 end, and the germline J gene is used to complete it. Germline assignment: CDR1 DFQATT and CDR2 SNEGSKA (reference sequence). The length of the CDR3 is 16 residues.

Many counts were recorded for this clone. The observed sequence ends 3 residues before the CDR3 terminus, with the missing tail filled in from the germline J gene. The chain carries TRBV19 and TRBJ2-7, with TRBD1 matching over 11 bases. Germline loops: CDR1 LNHDA, CDR2 SQIVND (reference sequence). V trimming: 3 bases; J trimming: 4 bases; junction bases outside the gene matches: 5. The CDR3 covers 15 residues. CDR3 bases read: TGTGCCAGTAGTATTTCCGGGACAGGGGGATACGAG. Translation gives CASSISGTGGYE. The CDR3 in full is CASSISGTGGYEQYF.

The table lists this clone with many counts. Read coverage stops 3 residues before the CDR3 terminus; the germline J gene supplies the remainder. The genes are TRBV10-1 and TRBJ2-5; D remains unclear. The germline V gene has CDR1 WNHNN and CDR2 SYGVQD (reference sequence). CDR3 length: 13 residues. V lost 7 bases and J 4 bases, leaving 13 bases between the germline ends. The DNA read from the CDR3 is TGCGCCAGCACCGCCTTAGCTACAGAGACC. Translating gives CASTALATET. The whole CDR3 sequence is CASTALATETQYF.

At least ten counts were recorded for this clone. Read data end 3 residues before the CDR3 end; the end is taken from the germline J gene. The chain is built from TRBV20-1 and TRBJ2-5, with 12 bases aligning to TRBD2. The V and J ends lost 2 bases and 5 bases, in that order; junction bases with no gene match: 3. From germline, CDR1 is DFQATT and CDR2 SNEGSKA (reference sequence). This CDR3 has 14 residues. The CDR3 bases that were read are TGCAGTGCTAGACTAGCGGGAGGGCGGGAGACC. This sequence encodes CSARLAGGRET. In full, the CDR3 is CSARLAGGRETQYF.

This clone was detected many times. Sequencing ends 3 residues short of the CDR3 end; the germline J gene provides the rest. The V and J genes are TRBV20-1 and TRBJ1-1; TRBD1 agrees at 9 bases. This CDR3 region has 15 residues. J gave up 3 bases and V 5 bases, and 10 bases lay outside the gene matches. Germline CDR1 and CDR2: DFQATT and SNEGSKA (reference sequence). CDR3 protein: CSAGPRDRVYTEAFF. CDR3 bases read: TGCAGTGCTGGACCCCGGGACAGGGTTTACACTGAA.

This clone was detected ten times or more. The read ends 3 residues shy of where the CDR3 ends; the end is completed using the germline J gene. The J gene is TRBJ2-1, the V gene TRBV12-3 or TRBV12-4, with 14 bases that match TRBD2. Trimming removed 6 bases from V and 2 bases from J; junction bases left unmatched: 6. CDR3 length: 17 residues. CDR3 loop: CASSSGTSGSPYNEQFF. The covered CDR3 bases are TGTGCCAGCAGCTCCGGGACTAGCGGGAGCCCCTACAATGAG.

This clone has a count of ten or more. The read finishes 3 residues shy of the CDR3 end, and the germline J gene is used to complete it. The rearrangement uses TRBV20-1 and TRBJ2-4; D is perhaps TRBD1 (6 bases). In germline, CDR1 is DFQATT, CDR2 SNEGSKA (reference sequence). Trimming took 1 base from V and 2 from J, leaving 9 bases between them. There are 14 residues in the CDR3. CDR3 DNA (partial): TGCAGTGCTAGAGCGACAGGACCCAAAAACATT. Residues: CSARATGPKNI. The CDR3 in its entirety is CSARATGPKNIQYF.

This clone appeared many times. The read halts 3 residues ahead of the CDR3 end, with the missing end drawn from the germline J gene. The genes are TRBV2 and TRBJ2-4, with 14 bases fitting TRBD2. The CDR3 sequence is 17 residues long. From germline, CDR1 is SNHLY and CDR2 FYNNEI. With V trimmed by 6 bases and J by 0 bases, 4 bases remained unmatched. The CDR3 DNA, read in part, is TGTGCCAGCAGAGCGGGACTAGCGGGAGTAGCCAAAAACATT. It is translated as CASRAGLAGVAKNI. The full CDR3 protein reads CASRAGLAGVAKNIQYF.

The sample holds many counts of this clone. The read finishes 3 residues shy of the CDR3 end, and the germline J gene is used to complete it. This chain uses TRBV7-2 with TRBJ1-2; D is ambiguous. Deletions cut 2 bases from V and 4 bases from J, with 8 bases between. Germline V gives CDR1 SGHTA, CDR2 FQGNSA. The CDR3 totals 13 residues. CDR3 bases read: TGTGCCAGCAGCTTACCCCCTTTCTATGGC. Protein product: CASSLPPFYG. The entire CDR3 protein is CASSLPPFYGYTF.

There are many counts of this clone. The read is 3 residues too short to cover the CDR3 end, so that end is filled in from the germline J gene. The chain uses TRBV6-1 and TRBJ1-6, with 7 bases aligning to TRBD1. The CDR3 has 14 amino acids. Unmatched junction bases numbered 4, after V lost 2 bases and J lost 9 bases. CDR1 is MNHNS, CDR2 SASEGT, per germline. CDR3 sequence: CASSETGVTSPLHF. The covered CDR3 bases are TGTGCCAGCAGTGAAACAGGGGTTACTTCACCC.

This clone was counted many times. The read ends 3 residues early relative to the CDR3; the germline J gene fills the gap. The V gene is TRBV29-1, the J gene TRBJ1-2; TRBD1 matches at 9 bases. Per the germline V gene, CDR1 is SQVTM and CDR2 is ANQGSEA. Trimming removed 5 bases from V and 5 bases from J; junction bases left unmatched: 9. This CDR3 spans 14 amino acids. The DNA read from the CDR3 is TGCAGCGTTTCTACTACGACAGGGGGGTATGGC. This codes for CSVSTTTGGYG. In full, the CDR3 is CSVSTTTGGYGYTF.

Turning to this clone: The CDR3 is cut off 3 residues early in the read; its end comes from the germline J gene. V is TRBV11-1 and J is TRBJ1-1; D might be TRBD1 (5 bases). The CDR3 is 13 residues long. Trimming took 6 bases from V and 0 from J, leaving 8 bases between them. Germline CDR1 is SGHAT and CDR2 is FQDESV (reference sequence). CDR3 amino acids: CASRGLLNTEAFF. CDR3 bases read: TGTGCCAGCAGGGGACTACTGAACACTGAA.

This clone was observed at least ten times. The CDR3 goes on 3 residues after the read ends, and that part is filled in from the germline J gene. The gene calls are TRBV2 and TRBJ2-1; no reliable D call. Trimming removed 3 bases at V and 3 bases at J, with 18 bases between. Germline CDR1 reads SNHLY; CDR2 reads FYNNEI. The length of the CDR3 is 17 residues. The chain's CDR3 is CASSDPPESRDYNEQFF. The sequenced part of the CDR3 DNA is TGTGCCAGCAGTGACCCCCCAGAGTCAAGAGACTACAATGAG.

Ten or more counts support this clone. The CDR3 is CASSPTGGRGTEAFF. CDR3 DNA, as far as it was read: TGTGCCAGCAGCCCCACAGGGGGCAGGGGTACTGAA. The chain is built from TRBV5-4 and TRBJ1-1, with 9 bases identical to TRBD1. The read falls 3 residues short of the CDR3 end, and the missing part is taken from the germline J gene. CDR1 SGHNT and CDR2 YYREEE come from the germline V gene (reference sequence). Trimming took 4 bases from V and 5 from J; bases not matched to a gene: 9. The CDR3 has 15 amino acids.

This clone was observed at least ten times. Coverage ceases 3 residues before the CDR3 finishes, and the germline J gene fills in the end. The genes are TRBV20-1 and TRBJ1-5; 12 nucleotides agree with TRBD1. Germline CDR1 is DFQATT and CDR2 is SNEGSKA (reference sequence). This CDR3 is built from 16 residues. V gave up 1 base and J gave up 6 bases; unmatched junction bases: 7. The chain's CDR3 is CSARVTGQGATQPQHF. The CDR3 bases that were read are TGCAGTGCTAGAGTTACGGGACAGGGGGCGACTCAGCCC.

Comments on this clone: Sequencing ends 3 residues short of the CDR3 end; the germline J gene provides the rest. This chain joins TRBV2 and TRBJ1-1; 11 nucleotides align to TRBD1. The CDR3 has 15 residues. The V and J ends lost 3 bases and 3 bases, in that order; junction bases with no gene match: 3. Germline V gene data show CDR1 as SNHLY and CDR2 as FYNNEI. The part of the CDR3 DNA that was read is TGTGCCAGCAGTGAGCCGGACAGGGGGCACACTGAA. Its protein product is CASSEPDRGHTE. The entire CDR3 is CASSEPDRGHTEAFF.

This clone appeared many times. CDR3 loop: CASSEVRGAGGELFF. The part of the CDR3 DNA that was read is TGTGCCAGCAGTGAAGTTCGGGGGGCTGGCGGGGAG. V usage is TRBV2 and J usage is TRBJ2-2; D might be TRBD2 (7 bases). The read halts 3 residues ahead of the CDR3 end, with the missing end drawn from the germline J gene. This CDR3 comprises 15 residues. Trimming took 1 base from V and 7 from J, leaving 13 bases between them. The germline V gene encodes CDR1 SNHLY and CDR2 FYNNEI. Based on the CDR3 plus reference TRBV2 and TRBJ2-2, the full variable domain is EPEVTQTPSHQVTQMGQEVILRCVPISNHLYFYWYRQILGQKVEFLVSFYNNEISEKSEIFDDQFSVERPDGSNFTLKIRSTKLEDSAMYFCASSEVRGAGGELFFGEGSRLTVL.

This clone was detected ten times or more. The CDR3 loop reads CASREDRGKPQHF. The CDR3 bases that were read are TGTGCCAGCAGAGAGGACAGGGGTAAGCCC. The V and J genes are TRBV2 and TRBJ1-5; 9 nucleotides match TRBD1. The read terminates 3 residues ahead of where the CDR3 ends, so the germline J gene completes it. CDR3 length: 13 amino acids. Per germline, CDR1 SNHLY and CDR2 FYNNEI. With V trimmed by 6 bases and J by 8 bases, 5 bases remained unmatched.

This clone was picked up many times. The read ends 3 residues before the CDR3 terminus; that terminus is restored from the germline J gene. The chain carries TRBV18 and TRBJ2-1, with TRBD2 as a possible D gene (6 bases). This CDR3 comprises 15 residues. CDR1 is KGHSH, CDR2 LQKENI, per germline. The ends were cut back, 3 bases at V and 7 bases at J, with 16 bases in the middle. The covered CDR3 bases are TGTGCCAGCTCACCCCCGCTCCTGGAGGGGAATGAG. It yields the protein CASSPPLLEGNE. The full CDR3 is CASSPPLLEGNEQFF.

This clone occurred many times. Incomplete CDR3 DNA: TGTGCCAGCAGTTACTCGGGACTACCCGGGGAG. Translation: CASSYSGLPGE. The CDR3 as a whole reads CASSYSGLPGELFF. The V call is TRBV6-2 or TRBV6-3, the J call TRBJ2-2, with 7 nucleotides matching TRBD2. The missing CDR3 end, 3 residues past where the read stops, is filled in from the germline J gene. The CDR3 extends over 14 amino acids. V lost 0 bases and J lost 6; bases outside the gene matches: 1. Germline CDR1 is MNHEY and CDR2 is SVGEGT.